The 27 T cell receptor beta chains in this list originate from one sample, sequenced in a study of blood T cells in healthy people across ages. It was with a sample-barcoded 5' primer and a J-beta primer mix that a second PCR of about 6 to 11 cycles was run. TCRdb itself ran the 5' RACE reads through MiXCR, one entry per CDR3 protein. The sample shows 550,000 to 600,000 distinct CDR3 sequences, more than 45% of them seen only once. What was sequenced was blood. These TCRs come from an older man in good health.

The chain recombines TRBV7-2 with TRBJ1-6, with 10 positions matching TRBD1. CDR1 and CDR2 from the germline V gene are SGHTA and FQGNSA. V was clipped by 4 bases and J by 7 bases; unmatched bases: 4. The CDR3 is 15 residues long. The CDR3 loop reads CASSSRDRGNSPLHF. The CDR3 bases are TGTGCCAGCAGCTCCCGGGACAGGGGAAATTCACCCCTCCACTTT.

The rearrangement joins TRBV2 to TRBJ1-2, with D maybe TRBD1 (6 bases). The ends were cut back, 10 bases at V and 4 bases at J, with 16 bases in the middle. Germline V gene lookup returns CDR1 SNHLY and CDR2 FYNNEI. The CDR3 has 13 amino acids. CDR3 in amino acids: CAIQGSMGYGYTF. CDR3 DNA sequence: TGTGCCATTCAGGGGAGTATGGGCTATGGCTACACCTTC. Full variable domain (missing parts from reference TRBV2 and TRBJ1-2): EPEVTQTPSHQVTQMGQEVILRCVPISNHLYFYWYRQILGQKVEFLVSFYNNEISEKSEIFDDQFSVERPDGSNFTLKIRSTKLEDSAMYFCAIQGSMGYGYTFGSGTRLTVV.

The V and J genes are TRBV11-2 and TRBJ1-2; D unresolved. Trimming removed 2 bases from V and 6 bases from J, with 10 bases in between. This CDR3 contains 13 residues. From germline, CDR1 is SGHAT and CDR2 FQNNGV. CDR3 residues: CASSLPGRNGYTF. The CDR3 DNA reads as TGTGCCAGCAGCTTACCGGGGAGGAATGGCTACACCTTC.

This clonotype occurred a few times. V gene TRBV6-5 combines with J gene TRBJ2-1, with TRBD2 matching over 10 bases. V lost 0 bases, J lost 13 bases, and 12 bases stayed unmatched. The CDR3 length is 16 residues. Germline values: CDR1 MNHEY, CDR2 SVGAGI. The CDR3 bases are TGTGCCAGCAGTTACTCTCCTAGCGGGAGTGAGGAGACCCAGTTCTTC. Translation gives CASSYSPSGSEETQFF.

The rearrangement uses TRBV7-2 and TRBJ2-2, with 10 bases lining up with TRBD2. The CDR3 extends over 16 amino acids. Germline lookup yields CDR1 SGHTA and CDR2 FQGNSA. After removal of 5 bases from V and 5 bases from J, the junction contained 8 bases not matched to a gene. CDR3 sequence reads: CASSPSGGAGTGELFF. For the CDR3, the DNA is TGTGCCAGCAGCCCAAGCGGGGGGGCCGGTACCGGGGAGCTGTTTTTT.

This clonotype showed up just a few times. This sequence joins TRBV7-2 and TRBJ1-1; 7 bases are shared with TRBD1. In germline, CDR1 is SGHTA, CDR2 FQGNSA. V lost 1 base, J lost 5 bases, and 4 bases stayed unmatched. This CDR3 contains 14 residues. The CDR3 region is CASSLDRGGTEAFF. CDR3 coding DNA: TGTGCCAGCAGCTTAGACAGGGGTGGGACTGAAGCTTTCTTT.

The chain combines TRBV12-3 or TRBV12-4 with TRBJ1-6; D ambiguous. The CDR3 runs to 14 residues. Trimming removed 1 base at V and 9 bases at J, with 10 bases between. For the CDR3, the DNA is TGTGCCAGCAGTTTAGTCGGGGATGGTTCACCCCTCCACTTT. Protein product: CASSLVGDGSPLHF.

Only a few counts were recorded for this clonotype. The chain couples TRBV4-3 to TRBJ2-7, with a possible D match to TRBD2 (6 bases). Germline V gives CDR1 LGHNA, CDR2 YSLEER. The CDR3 loop spans 15 amino acids. Trimming took 3 bases from V and 4 from J, leaving 16 bases between them. In DNA, the CDR3 is TGCGCCAGCAGCCAGTCACGCGGCGGGACTTACGAGCAGTACTTC. Its protein product is CASSQSRGGTYEQYF.

CDR3 DNA sequence: TGTGCCAGCAGCTTAAAGGGCACTGAAGCTTTCTTT. Translating gives CASSLKGTEAFF. V usage is TRBV7-9 and J usage is TRBJ1-1; D gene ambiguous. The CDR3 spans 12 residues. V lost 2 bases and J lost 4, with 5 bases in between. Germline CDR1 is SEHNR and CDR2 is FQNEAQ (reference sequence).

This clonotype was counted ten times or more. The rearrangement joins TRBV6-5 to TRBJ2-7; 10 nucleotides agree with TRBD2. Trimming took 5 bases from V and 6 from J; bases not matched to a gene: 13. The length of the CDR3 is 16 residues. Germline loops: CDR1 MNHEY, CDR2 SVGAGI. The DNA for the CDR3 is TGTGCCAGCAGTCGCCCGTCTACTAGCGGGAAGGTCGAGCAGTACTTC. It is translated as CASSRPSTSGKVEQYF.

In this sample, this clonotype turned up once. V gene TRBV3-1 combines with J gene TRBJ1-1; D is uncertain. This CDR3 spans 13 amino acids. Germline assignment: CDR1 LGHDT and CDR2 YNNKEL (reference sequence). With 3 bases removed from V and 1 base from J, the gap between germline ends came to 6 bases. CDR3 DNA sequence: TGTGCCAGCAGCCAGAACCCGAACACTGAAGCTTTCTTT. Its translation is CASSQNPNTEAFF. Based on the CDR3 plus reference TRBV3-1 and TRBJ1-1, the full variable domain is DTAVSQTPKYLVTQMGNDKSIKCEQNLGHDTMYWYKQDSKKFLKIMFSYNNKELIINETVPNRFSPKSPDKAHLNLHINSLELGDSAVYFCASSQNPNTEAFFGQGTRLTVV.

The chain links TRBV6-4 to TRBJ2-7; perhaps TRBD2 as D (5 bases). Trimming pared 0 bases from V and 5 bases from J, leaving 17 bases between. This CDR3 has 16 amino acids. Germline V gives CDR1 MRHNA, CDR2 SNTAGT. The CDR3 sequence is CASSDSIGAGLHEQYF. The CDR3 DNA reads as TGTGCCAGCAGTGACTCTATAGGCGCGGGCCTTCACGAGCAGTACTTC.

In its sample, this clonotype was seen a few times. The V and J genes are TRBV7-2 and TRBJ2-7, with 9 bases that match TRBD1. CDR3 length equals 18 residues. Germline V CDR1 and CDR2: SGHTA, FQGNSA. Trimming cost V 4 bases and J 1 base; bases outside gene matches: 14. The CDR3 loop is CASSSSRGGQGESYEQYF. DNA for the CDR3: TGTGCCAGCAGCTCCAGCAGGGGGGGACAGGGCGAATCCTACGAGCAGTACTTC.

For this clonotype: A read error may explain this, as a much larger clone is one base away. The rearrangement uses TRBV6-5 and TRBJ1-6; D unclear. Germline V lookup: CDR1 MNHEY, CDR2 SVGAGI. The CDR3 contains 13 residues. Trimming stripped 11 bases from V and 9 bases from J, with 17 bases between. The CDR3, as DNA: TGTGCCTGCTGGGCAGTCTCACGTTCACCCCTCCACTTT. This sequence encodes CACWAVSRSPLHF.

This clonotype was counted between two and nine times. CDR3 sequence (DNA): TGCGCCAGCAGCCGAACAGGGGTTGGTCTTCTTGGCTACACCTTC. Amino acid sequence: CASSRTGVGLLGYTF. This rearrangement joins TRBV4-1 to TRBJ1-2, with 7 bases that match TRBD1. J lost 7 bases, V lost 4 bases, and 12 bases had no gene match. The CDR3 runs 15 residues. In germline, CDR1 is MGHRA, CDR2 YSYEKL.

On this clonotype: At one end the junction does not follow the germline gene, possibly because of a read error. The J gene is TRBJ2-6, the V gene TRBV6-6; the D gene is possibly TRBD2 (6 bases). The CDR3 sequence is 17 residues long. Germline V CDR1 and CDR2: MNHNY, SVGAGI (reference sequence). In DNA, the CDR3 is TGTGCCAGCACAAAATTAGGTCCAGGGACTGGGGCCAGCGTCCTGACTTTC. Translating it yields CASTKLGPGTGASVLTF.

This sequence joins TRBV9 and TRBJ2-1, with D possibly matching TRBD2 (5 bases). Per the germline V gene, CDR1 is SGDLS and CDR2 is YYNGEE. The CDR3 consists of 15 residues. The ends were cut back, 0 bases at V and 5 bases at J, with 12 bases in the middle. CDR3 sequence reads: CASSVGVGSHNEQFF. CDR3 in DNA: TGTGCCAGCAGCGTAGGAGTAGGGAGCCACAATGAGCAGTTCTTC. Filled out from reference TRBV9 and TRBJ2-1, the complete variable domain reads DSGVTQTPKHLITATGQRVTLRCSPRSGDLSVYWYQQSLDQGLQFLIQYYNGEERAKGNILERFSAQQFPDLHSELNLSSLELGDSALYFCASSVGVGSHNEQFFGPGTRLTVL.

The chain joins TRBV5-1 to TRBJ2-1; 9 positions agree with TRBD1. This CDR3 is built from 15 residues. Trimming at V came to 5 bases and at J to 3 bases, leaving 6 bases not matched to a gene. Germline V lookup: CDR1 SGHRS, CDR2 YFSETQ. The CDR3 here is CASRLGQGRYNEQFF. CDR3 nucleotides: TGCGCCAGCAGACTGGGACAGGGTCGCTACAATGAGCAGTTCTTC.

The chain carries TRBV7-8 and TRBJ2-3; D not resolved. Trimming removed 5 bases from V and 11 bases from J, with 11 bases in between. Germline V CDR1 and CDR2: SGHVS, FQNEAQ. CDR3 length: 11 residues. The CDR3 nucleotides are TGTGCCAGCAGCGCCACACTTGGGCAGTATTTT. This encodes CASSATLGQYF.

V gene TRBV10-3 combines with J gene TRBJ1-2, with TRBD1 matching over 9 bases. The CDR3 runs 16 residues. Unmatched junction bases numbered 7, after V lost 5 bases and J lost 0 bases. From germline, CDR1 is ENHRY and CDR2 SYGVKD. The CDR3 DNA reads TGTGCCATCAGTAAAGGGACAGGGCAATCTAACTATGGCTACACCTTC. Its translation is CAISKGTGQSNYGYTF.

The chain has TRBV7-9 and TRBJ2-5, with TRBD1 matching 10 bases. The CDR3 is 15 residues long. J gave up 5 bases and V 3 bases, and 6 bases lay outside the gene matches. Per the germline V gene, CDR1 is SEHNR and CDR2 is FQNEAQ (reference sequence). Here the CDR3 reads CASSLTGGSGETQYF. The CDR3 DNA reads TGTGCCAGCAGCTTGACAGGGGGCTCTGGGGAGACCCAGTACTTC.

The chain joins TRBV29-1 to TRBJ2-6; D ambiguous. V lost 4 bases and J 0 bases, leaving 7 bases between the germline ends. The CDR3 length is 14 residues. CDR1 SQVTM and CDR2 ANQGSEA come from the germline V gene. CDR3 loop: CSVGSGSGANVLTF. In nucleotides, the CDR3 is TGCAGCGTTGGATCGGGCTCTGGGGCCAACGTCCTGACTTTC.

The chain links TRBV5-1 to TRBJ2-3; TRBD2 agrees at 7 bases. Germline lookup yields CDR1 SGHRS and CDR2 YFSETQ. The CDR3 is made up of 14 amino acids. The ends lost 5 bases at V and 6 bases at J; junction bases unmatched: 9. The chain's CDR3 is CASRPGGPGDTQYF. For the CDR3, the DNA is TGCGCCAGCAGACCGGGAGGCCCCGGGGATACGCAGTATTTT. Complete variable domain (other parts from reference TRBV5-1 and TRBJ2-3): KAGVTQTPRYLIKTRGQQVTLSCSPISGHRSVSWYQQTPGQGLQFLFEYFSETQRNKGNFPGRFSGRQFSNSRSEMNVSTLELGDSALYLCASRPGGPGDTQYFGPGTRLTVL.

The chain uses TRBV6-2 or TRBV6-3 and TRBJ1-1, with D unresolved. From germline, CDR1 is MNHEY and CDR2 SVGEGT. Trimming shortened V by 0 bases and J by 3 bases, and 8 bases separated the two germline ends. The CDR3 is 14 amino acids. CDR3 DNA sequence: TGTGCCAGCAGTTACTCGACGGCCTACACTGAAGCTTTCTTT. This sequence encodes CASSYSTAYTEAFF.

The chain has TRBV5-1 and TRBJ2-7, with a possible D match to TRBD2 (5 bases). This CDR3 spans 16 amino acids. In germline, CDR1 is SGHRS, CDR2 YFSETQ. The V end was cut by 2 bases, the J end by 3 bases, with 18 bases between. CDR3 sequence (DNA): TGCGCCAGCAGCTTTACTACGGGGAATTTAAACTACGAGCAGTACTTC. This sequence encodes CASSFTTGNLNYEQYF.

This clonotype has a handful of counts. As DNA, the CDR3 is TGCAGCGTTGTTCTCGGGGCGCAGGAGGAAAAACTGTTTTTT. This sequence encodes CSVVLGAQEEKLFF. The chain couples TRBV29-1 to TRBJ1-4, with a tentative D call TRBD1 (5 bases). Deletions cut 4 bases from V and 8 bases from J, with 17 bases between. CDR3 size: 14 residues. Looked up from germline, CDR1 is SQVTM and CDR2 is ANQGSEA.

The chain uses TRBV7-8 and TRBJ2-5, with D possibly matching TRBD1 (6 bases). The DNA matches TRBJ2-7 better at its end, which makes the J call doubtful. The CDR3 sequence is 15 residues long. In germline, CDR1 is SGHVS, CDR2 FQNEAQ. CDR3 DNA sequence: TGTGCCAGCAGCCTGAAAAGGACAGAAATCTACGAGCAGTACTTC. It specifies CASSLKRTEIYEQYF.